These 8 T cell receptor beta chains were sequenced from one sample in a study of tumor-infiltrating lymphocytes in glioblastoma multiforme. TCRB libraries came from RNA via three nested multiplex PCR rounds. TCRdb reprocessed the multiplex PCR reads via MiXCR and lists one record per CDR3 protein. The table has around 30,000 distinct CDR3 sequences, approximately 66% seen once. The sequenced sample consisted of brain tumor tissue. The receptor set was obtained from a male donor with glioblastoma.

This clonotype came up many times. This chain connects TRBV4-1 to TRBJ2-4; D is undetermined. Germline assignment: CDR1 MGHRA and CDR2 YSYEKL. The CDR3 is made up of 14 amino acids. V lost 0 bases and J 1 base, leaving 4 bases between the germline ends. The CDR3 DNA reads TGCGCCAGCAGCCAAGATCAGGCCAAAAACATTCAGTACTTC. It is translated as CASSQDQAKNIQYF.

This chain connects TRBV20-1 to TRBJ2-7; D gene uncertain. Germline V gives CDR1 DFQATT, CDR2 SNEGSKA (reference sequence). The V and J ends lost 6 bases and 3 bases respectively, with 18 bases between them. The CDR3 is made up of 14 amino acids. The CDR3 DNA reads TGCAGTGCAGCGAAGGAGTCAATATTCTACGAGCAGTACTTC. It specifies CSAAKESIFYEQYF.

The chain carries TRBV6-1 and TRBJ1-4, with D hard to call. The CDR3 is 16 amino acids. V was pared by 4 bases and J by 2 bases, with 14 bases between. Per the germline V gene, CDR1 is MNHNS and CDR2 is SASEGT. Written as DNA, the CDR3 is TGTGCCAGCAGTGCCAATACCGGGAACACTAATGAAAAACTGTTTTTT. Amino acids: CASSANTGNTNEKLFF.

This clonotype was observed many times. The chain combines TRBV20-1 with TRBJ2-7; D remains unclear. CDR3 size: 13 residues. Germline CDR1 is DFQATT and CDR2 is SNEGSKA (reference sequence). Trimming removed 5 bases from V and 5 bases from J, with 16 bases in between. The CDR3 here is CSASRTVAHEQYF. The CDR3 region has the DNA TGCAGTGCTTCCCGGACGGTAGCCCACGAGCAGTACTTC.

On this clonotype itself: A read error may produce the germline difference seen at one junction end. The J gene is TRBJ2-1, the V gene TRBV19, with D unresolved. Germline assignment: CDR1 LNHDA and CDR2 SQIVND (reference sequence). The CDR3 spans 16 residues. The CDR3 here is CASSILGSRNYNVQFF. The CDR3 region has the DNA TGTGCCAGTAGTATACTTGGGTCGAGGAACTACAATGTGCAGTTCTTC. The whole variable domain, remainder taken from reference TRBV19 and TRBJ2-1, is DGGITQSPKYLFRKEGQNVTLSCEQNLNHDAMYWYRQDPGQGLRLIYYSQIVNDFQKGDIAEGYSVSREKKESFPLTVTSAQKNPTAFYLCASSILGSRNYNVQFFGPGTRLTVL.

The rearrangement uses TRBV6-8 and TRBJ2-2; 8 bases match TRBD2. Unmatched junction bases numbered 11, after V lost 6 bases and J lost 5 bases. Germline V CDR1 and CDR2: MNHGY, SAAAGT. The CDR3 has 16 amino acids. DNA for the CDR3: TGTGCCAGCAGGACAGTCCCGGGACTAGAGACCGGGGAGCTGTTTTTT. Translation gives CASRTVPGLETGELFF.

The chain joins TRBV13 to TRBJ2-1; perhaps TRBD2 as D (5 bases). CDR3 length: 17 residues. CDR1 is PRHDT and CDR2 is FYEKMQ in the germline V gene (reference sequence). The V and J ends lost 6 bases and 0 bases respectively, with 18 bases between them. The CDR3 reads CASSSSRGDPSYNEQFF. The CDR3 nucleotides are TGTGCCAGCAGTTCCTCTCGGGGAGACCCCTCCTACAATGAGCAGTTCTTC.

Comment on this clonotype: This could be a read error, since a much larger clone is one nucleotide away. The gene calls are TRBV6-5 and TRBJ2-3; 9 bases fit TRBD1. Germline loops: CDR1 MNHEY, CDR2 SVGAGI. This CDR3 spans 17 amino acids. In DNA form, the CDR3 reads TGTGCCAGCAGTTCTGCCGGGACAGGGCTTAGCACAGATACGCACTATTTT. Translating gives CASSSAGTGLSTDTHYF.